What follows are 16 T cell receptor beta chains derived from one specimen sequenced in a study of response to subunit inactivated influenza vaccine. One entry per CDR3 protein, called by TCRdb with MiXCR from the RT-PCR reads. Among about 180,000 distinct CDR3 sequences, about a tenth were seen once, and the ten largest hold about 11%. The sequences come from non-naive T cells sorted from PBMCs, collected on the day of vaccination. The receptors were gathered from a man aged 50 to 60 who received an inactivated influenza vaccine.

The chain recombines TRBV30 with TRBJ1-1; 8 bases agree with TRBD1. The ends lost 2 bases at V and 5 bases at J; junction bases unmatched: 4. The V gene's germline CDR1 is GTSNPN and CDR2 SVGIG (reference sequence). The CDR3 totals 13 residues. The CDR3 region is CAWSRQGRTEAFF. In DNA form, the CDR3 reads TGTGCCTGGAGTAGACAGGGGAGGACTGAAGCTTTCTTT.

V gene TRBV18 combines with J gene TRBJ2-7; D is possibly TRBD1 (6 bases). Germline V gene sequence: CDR1 KGHSH, CDR2 LQKENI. CDR3 length: 14 residues. The V and J ends lost 5 bases and 6 bases respectively, with 17 bases between them. The CDR3 region is CASSGRTGQSEQYF. The CDR3 DNA is TGTGCCAGCTCAGGTCGTACAGGGCAGAGCGAGCAGTACTTC. Variable domain in full (rest from reference TRBV18 and TRBJ2-7): NAGVMQNPRHLVRRRGQEARLRCSPMKGHSHVYWYRQLPEEGLKFMVYLQKENIIDESGMPKERFSAEFPKEGPSILRIQQVVRGDSAAYFCASSGRTGQSEQYFGPGTRLTVT.

This clonotype was detected only a few times. The chain has TRBV30 and TRBJ1-2, with D perhaps matching TRBD1 (6 bases). The CDR3 consists of 10 residues. The V gene lost 5 bases and the J gene lost 8 bases, with 9 bases spanning the gap. The germline V gene has CDR1 GTSNPN and CDR2 SVGIG (reference sequence). CDR3 residues: CAWFGGGYTF. As DNA, the CDR3 is TGTGCCTGGTTTGGGGGCGGCTACACCTTC.

The rearrangement joins TRBV19 to TRBJ2-3, with unresolved D. The CDR3 totals 15 residues. V gave up 6 bases and J gave up 0 bases, with 13 bases separating them. Germline CDR1 is LNHDA and CDR2 is SQIVND (reference sequence). DNA for the CDR3: TGTGCCAGTAGGGAAGGCAGGAAAAGCACAGATACGCAGTATTTT. As protein: CASREGRKSTDTQYF.

V usage is TRBV13 and J usage is TRBJ2-4; tentatively, D is TRBD1 (5 bases). Per the germline V gene, CDR1 is PRHDT and CDR2 is FYEKMQ (reference sequence). V lost 3 bases and J 7 bases, leaving 19 bases between the germline ends. The CDR3 is made up of 16 amino acids. In DNA form, the CDR3 reads TGTGCCAGCAGCTTTTTTCAACAGGACCACCATAACATTCAGTACTTC. Its translation: CASSFFQQDHHNIQYF.

There are a few counts of this clonotype. The CDR3 nucleotides are TGCAGCGTGTTCTCTAGCGGGGGATTCACAGATACGCAGTATTTT. It translates to CSVFSSGGFTDTQYF. The chain combines TRBV29-1 with TRBJ2-3, with 10 bases identical to TRBD2. Per the germline V gene, CDR1 is SQVTM and CDR2 is ANQGSEA. This CDR3 has 15 amino acids. The junction had 8 bases not matched to a gene; V was cut back by 6 bases and J by 2 bases.

This clonotype was counted ten times or more. This sequence joins TRBV19 and TRBJ2-1; 10 bases are shared with TRBD1. Germline CDR1 and CDR2: LNHDA and SQIVND (reference sequence). CDR3 length: 14 residues. The V segment lost 6 bases and the J segment 8 bases; nucleotides outside the gene matches: 7. Here the CDR3 DNA reads TGTGCCAGTAGGAGGGACAGGGGTATGGATGAGCAGTTCTTC. The encoded protein is CASRRDRGMDEQFF.

The chain couples TRBV4-3 to TRBJ1-2; D is unresolved. Trimming stripped 5 bases from V and 8 bases from J, with 9 bases between. This CDR3 is built from 11 residues. The germline gives CDR1 LGHNA, CDR2 YSLEER. CDR3 region: CASSGGRGYTF. The CDR3 DNA reads as TGCGCCAGCAGCGGAGGGAGGGGCTACACCTTC.

This clonotype was seen many times. The chain has TRBV4-1 and TRBJ1-5; 9 nucleotides match TRBD1. CDR1 and CDR2 from the germline V gene are MGHRA and YSYEKL. The junction had 14 bases not matched to a gene; V was cut back by 3 bases and J by 5 bases. The CDR3 runs to 18 residues. The CDR3: CASSQVRGQGGVHQPQHF. The DNA of the CDR3 is TGCGCCAGCAGCCAGGTCCGGGGACAGGGTGGGGTTCATCAGCCCCAGCATTTT.

The genes are TRBV7-2 and TRBJ1-2; weak D call: TRBD1 (5 bases). Germline CDR1 SGHTA, CDR2 FQGNSA. V was trimmed by 5 bases and J by 7 bases, leaving 14 bases between them. The CDR3 is 13 amino acids. The CDR3 DNA is TGTGCCAGCAGCATGCAACAGGTCTCTGGCTACACCTTC. This gives the protein CASSMQQVSGYTF.

This clonotype was detected ten times or more. This chain links TRBV4-1 with TRBJ1-2; 7 nucleotides align to TRBD1. CDR3 length equals 15 residues. With V trimmed by 4 bases and J by 5 bases, 10 bases remained unmatched. Germline V gene data show CDR1 as MGHRA and CDR2 as YSYEKL. DNA of the CDR3: TGCGCCAGCAGCCCACAGGGACAGCGAAGTTATGGCTACACCTTC. Protein product: CASSPQGQRSYGYTF.

This clonotype was seen a handful of times. The gene calls are TRBV2 and TRBJ2-5, with 8 nucleotides matching TRBD1. The CDR3 totals 16 residues. Germline V lookup: CDR1 SNHLY, CDR2 FYNNEI. The trim removed 2 bases at V and 4 bases at J, leaving 9 bases unmatched. The CDR3 sequence is CASSEPVQGARETQYF. CDR3 nucleotide sequence: TGTGCCAGCAGTGAACCCGTCCAGGGGGCGAGAGAGACCCAGTACTTC.

This clonotype was counted a single time. A read error may account for a junction end that differs from germline. V usage is TRBV20-1 and J usage is TRBJ2-7, with a possible D match to TRBD1 (5 bases). The CDR3 has 15 residues. Per the germline V gene, CDR1 is DFQATT and CDR2 is SNEGSKA (reference sequence). CDR3 nucleotide sequence: TGCGGTGCTAGAGAAATCGGCAGGGCGGCCTACGAGCAGTACTTC. Residues: CGAREIGRAAYEQYF.

The chain combines TRBV2 with TRBJ2-3, with 11 bases fitting TRBD2. The CDR3 is made up of 16 amino acids. Germline loops: CDR1 SNHLY, CDR2 FYNNEI. The ends lost 6 bases at V and 1 base at J; junction bases unmatched: 6. This CDR3 is CASRPGLAERTDTQYF. The CDR3 DNA sequence: TGTGCCAGCAGGCCGGGACTAGCGGAACGCACAGATACGCAGTATTTT.

The chain links TRBV20-1 to TRBJ2-7, with 8 nucleotides matching TRBD1. The CDR3 contains 15 residues. The V gene end was trimmed by 3 bases and the J gene end by 1 base; junction bases not matched to a gene: 8. Germline V lookup: CDR1 DFQATT, CDR2 SNEGSKA (reference sequence). The CDR3 DNA is TGCAGTGCTAGGACCCCAGGGGGCCTTTCCTACGAGCAGTACTTC. Translating it yields CSARTPGGLSYEQYF.

This clonotype was detected a few times. V is TRBV3-1 and J is TRBJ1-2; 9 nucleotides line up with TRBD1. The CDR3 contains 14 residues. Looked up from germline, CDR1 is LGHDT and CDR2 is YNNKEL (reference sequence). The V gene end was trimmed by 2 bases and the J gene end by 8 bases; junction bases not matched to a gene: 6. The CDR3 protein is CASSQMTGGGGYTF. The CDR3 DNA reads TGTGCCAGCAGCCAAATGACAGGGGGTGGGGGCTACACCTTC.